The 29 T cell receptor beta chains given below trace back to one sample, sequenced in a study of early T cells in non-severe SARS-CoV-2 infection. TCRdb reprocessed the 5' RACE reads via MiXCR and lists one record per CDR3 protein. Of 70,000 to 95,000 distinct CDR3 sequences listed, 11% to 15% are singletons. The sequenced material came from whole blood. These receptors came from an adult who was a healthcare worker with PCR-confirmed SARS-CoV-2 infection or an uninfected control (not recorded which).

This clonotype has at least ten counts. V gene TRBV4-3 combines with J gene TRBJ2-5, with D perhaps matching TRBD1 or TRBD2 (5 bases each). From germline, CDR1 is LGHNA and CDR2 YSLEER. Trimming took 1 base from V and 4 from J, leaving 13 bases between them. This CDR3 region has 15 residues. In DNA, the CDR3 is TGCGCCAGCAGCCAAGGTTTAAGGGACGTAGAGACCCAGTACTTC. It is translated as CASSQGLRDVETQYF.

In its sample, this clonotype was seen a few times. The chain joins TRBV6-2 or TRBV6-3 to TRBJ1-2; the match to TRBD1 covers 10 bases. Germline V lookup: CDR1 MNHEY, CDR2 SVGEGT. Unmatched junction bases numbered 8, after V lost 6 bases and J lost 7 bases. This CDR3 comprises 14 residues. CDR3 DNA sequence: TGTGCCAGCAGCTCCGACAGGGGGCCGAGTGGCTACACCTTC. Translated, it gives CASSSDRGPSGYTF.

The J gene is TRBJ2-3, the V gene TRBV19; the D is unclear. Germline V gives CDR1 LNHDA, CDR2 SQIVND (reference sequence). V lost 4 bases and J 2 bases, leaving 4 bases between the germline ends. This CDR3 spans 12 amino acids. This chain's CDR3 is CASSTYTDTQYF. The CDR3 DNA follows: TGTGCCAGTAGTACGTACACAGATACGCAGTATTTT.

This clonotype was observed a handful of times. The V gene is TRBV20-1, the J gene TRBJ1-5; unclear D gene. In germline, CDR1 is DFQATT, CDR2 SNEGSKA (reference sequence). The CDR3 spans 13 residues. V was trimmed by 3 bases and J by 1 base, leaving 7 bases between them. Here the CDR3 DNA reads TGCAGTGCTAGGACGGGGAGCAATCAGCCCCAGCATTTT. It specifies CSARTGSNQPQHF.

A word on this clonotype: Since the CDR3 does not end with the conserved phenylalanine or tryptophan, this likely comes from a read error. The limits of the CDR3 on the DNA are not certain, so only TCRdb's listed CDR3 is given. The chain is built from TRBV13 and TRBJ2-7; the table names TRBD1, a call not compared with the DNA. The CDR3 has 13 residues if both end residues are counted. Germline values: CDR1 PRHDT, CDR2 FYEKMQ (reference sequence). CDR3 sequence reads: CASSSFTPGTFSI.

J is TRBJ1-6 and V is TRBV5-6, with 8 bases lining up with TRBD1. The V segment lost 0 bases and the J segment 0 bases; nucleotides outside the gene matches: 5. There are 18 residues in the CDR3. Germline V gives CDR1 SGHDT, CDR2 YYEEEE. The CDR3 region is CASSLGQGAVSYNSPLHF. The CDR3 bases are TGTGCCAGCAGCTTGGGGCAGGGGGCCGTCTCCTATAATTCACCCCTCCACTTT.

The chain joins TRBV5-6 to TRBJ1-2; the D gene is possibly TRBD1 (5 bases). Germline CDR1 is SGHDT and CDR2 is YYEEEE. Trimming stripped 0 bases from V and 10 bases from J, with 19 bases between. CDR3 size: 15 residues. Here the CDR3 DNA reads TGTGCCAGCAGCTTGGCAGGTCATATACAGGCGCACTACACCTTC. Translated, it gives CASSLAGHIQAHYTF.

This chain joins TRBV29-1 and TRBJ2-7; TRBD1 matches 7 bases. The CDR3 is 11 residues long. Looked up from germline, CDR1 is SQVTM and CDR2 is ANQGSEA. J was trimmed by 6 bases and V by 6 bases; bases with no gene match: 5. The CDR3 here is CSVTTGPEQYF. In DNA form, the CDR3 reads TGCAGCGTCACGACAGGGCCCGAGCAGTACTTC.

In this sample, this clonotype turned up a few times. The chain joins TRBV5-1 to TRBJ1-2, with 10 bases identical to TRBD1. The CDR3 is made up of 15 amino acids. The ends lost 1 base at V and 5 bases at J; junction bases unmatched: 5. The germline CDR1 and CDR2 sequences are SGHRS and YFSETQ. In nucleotides, the CDR3 is TGCGCCAGCAGCTTGCGACAGGGGGCGCTTTATGGCTACACCTTC. Amino acid sequence: CASSLRQGALYGYTF.

This clonotype was recorded many times. The rearrangement joins TRBV10-2 to TRBJ1-2, with TRBD1 identical over 9 bases. The V segment lost 3 bases and the J segment 4 bases; nucleotides outside the gene matches: 9. Germline CDR1 WSHSY, CDR2 SAAADI. The CDR3 has 16 amino acids. CDR3 sequence: CASSDSRDRVSYGYTF. DNA of the CDR3: TGCGCCAGCAGTGACTCCAGGGACAGGGTATCCTATGGCTACACCTTC.

This clonotype was seen at least ten times. The chain joins TRBV4-3 to TRBJ2-3; D uncertain. The CDR3 extends over 17 amino acids. From germline, CDR1 is LGHNA and CDR2 YSLEER. Trimming stripped 2 bases from V and 5 bases from J, with 20 bases between. Here the CDR3 DNA reads TGCGCCAGCAGCCAACAGATAGCTCTAGACGGTGGAGATACGCAGTATTTT. It encodes CASSQQIALDGGDTQYF.

The table lists this clonotype with a few counts. The gene calls are TRBV7-3 and TRBJ1-1; D gene ambiguous. The germline gives CDR1 SGHTA, CDR2 FQGTGA. Trimming took 7 bases from V and 1 from J, leaving 10 bases between them. The CDR3 length is 13 residues. The CDR3 spells CASTAFRNTEAFF. In nucleotides, the CDR3 is TGTGCCAGCACAGCTTTTCGGAACACTGAAGCTTTCTTT.

This clonotype was seen repeatedly, ten times or more. The chain links TRBV20-1 to TRBJ2-1; D might be TRBD1 (6 bases). Looked up from germline, CDR1 is DFQATT and CDR2 is SNEGSKA (reference sequence). The CDR3 spans 14 residues. Deletions cut 5 bases from V and 7 bases from J, with 18 bases between. The CDR3 nucleotides are TGCAGTGCTTACGGCCAGGGGTCTAAAAATGAGCAGTTCTTC. Amino acid sequence: CSAYGQGSKNEQFF.

This clonotype was seen a handful of times. The chain combines TRBV20-1 with TRBJ1-4; D call uncertain. The CDR3 length is 14 residues. V gave up 1 base and J gave up 3 bases, with 9 bases separating them. From germline, CDR1 is DFQATT and CDR2 SNEGSKA (reference sequence). CDR3 region: CSARVPAPNEKLFF. The CDR3 DNA follows: TGCAGTGCTAGAGTCCCGGCCCCTAATGAAAAACTGTTTTTT.

This clonotype was seen a handful of times. This chain links TRBV9 with TRBJ2-1, with D maybe TRBD1 (6 bases). CDR1 and CDR2 from the germline V gene are SGDLS and YYNGEE. Between the trimmed V and J ends, which lost 0 bases and 6 bases, there was a span of 16 bases. This CDR3 spans 16 amino acids. In nucleotides, the CDR3 is TGTGCCAGCAGCGTAGCTTATCGTGGCAGGGGCAATGAGCAGTTCTTC. It specifies CASSVAYRGRGNEQFF.

The sample holds many counts of this clonotype. The chain is built from TRBV6-6 and TRBJ1-5; a possible D gene is TRBD1 (5 bases). The CDR3 has 14 residues. The V and J ends lost 2 bases and 7 bases respectively, with 12 bases between them. Germline V gives CDR1 MNHNY, CDR2 SVGAGI (reference sequence). In DNA form, the CDR3 reads TGTGCCAGCAGTTACCCCGGGGGAAACCAGCCCCAGCATTTT. It specifies CASSYPGGNQPQHF.

The table lists this clonotype with many counts. V usage is TRBV5-1 and J usage is TRBJ2-7; possible D gene TRBD1, 5 bases. This CDR3 contains 12 residues. The ends were cut back, 4 bases at V and 4 bases at J, with 9 bases in the middle. Per the germline V gene, CDR1 is SGHRS and CDR2 is YFSETQ. The CDR3 here is CASSQDSYEQYF. In DNA, the CDR3 is TGCGCCAGCAGCCAAGACAGTTACGAGCAGTACTTC.

The V and J genes are TRBV3-1 and TRBJ2-5; D might be TRBD1 (5 bases). The CDR3 length is 13 residues. From germline, CDR1 is LGHDT and CDR2 YNNKEL (reference sequence). Trimming stripped 10 bases from V and 2 bases from J, with 14 bases between. CDR3 amino acids: CAIREAGQETQYF. The CDR3 region has the DNA TGTGCCATCCGAGAGGCAGGGCAAGAGACCCAGTACTTC.

This clonotype was detected only once. This chain uses TRBV28 with TRBJ2-7; the match to TRBD2 covers 8 bases. This CDR3 spans 13 amino acids. CDR1 and CDR2 from the germline V gene are MDHEN and SYDVKM. After removal of 6 bases from V and 7 bases from J, the junction contained 8 bases not matched to a gene. CDR3 sequence: CASSPGGILEQYF. The CDR3 DNA sequence: TGTGCCAGCAGCCCGGGGGGGATCTTGGAGCAGTACTTC.

This clonotype was picked up a small number of times. The V gene is TRBV5-4, the J gene TRBJ2-5; 7 positions match TRBD1. CDR1 is SGHNT and CDR2 is YYREEE in the germline V gene (reference sequence). Trimming cost V 6 bases and J 6 bases; bases outside gene matches: 5. CDR3 length equals 12 residues. CDR3 sequence reads: CASMGTEKTQYF. The CDR3 nucleotides are TGTGCCAGCATGGGGACAGAAAAGACCCAGTACTTC. Variable domain in full (rest from reference TRBV5-4 and TRBJ2-5): ETGVTQSPTHLIKTRGQQVTLRCSSQSGHNTVSWYQQALGQGPQFIFQYYREEENGRGNFPPRFSGLQFPNYSSELNVNALELDDSALYLCASMGTEKTQYFGPGTRLLVL.

DNA of the CDR3: TGTGCCAGCAGTCCGGGACAGGGGGCGCGGGAGCAGTACTTC. As protein: CASSPGQGAREQYF. This chain connects TRBV6-4 to TRBJ2-7, with TRBD1 identical over 12 bases. Germline V gene lookup returns CDR1 MRHNA and CDR2 SNTAGT. The V segment lost 5 bases and the J segment 7 bases; nucleotides outside the gene matches: 6. The CDR3 consists of 14 residues.

The chain has TRBV2 and TRBJ2-3; 9 nucleotides align to TRBD1. The CDR3 runs to 17 residues. CDR1 SNHLY and CDR2 FYNNEI come from the germline V gene. Losses at the gene ends were 4 bases for V and 6 bases for J; bases not matched to a gene: 14. The CDR3 DNA reads as TGTGCCAGCAGTGTGGGACAGGGCTGGCGGACCGGGGATACGCAGTATTTT. It encodes CASSVGQGWRTGDTQYF.

The rearrangement joins TRBV7-3 to TRBJ2-3; unclear D gene. Trimming cost V 5 bases and J 3 bases, with 9 bases left between them. Germline V gene data show CDR1 as SGHTA and CDR2 as FQGTGA. The CDR3 extends over 13 amino acids. CDR3 nucleotide sequence: TGTGCCAGCAGCGGTATAGAAACAGATACGCAGTATTTT. Amino acids: CASSGIETDTQYF. Combining the CDR3 with reference TRBV7-3 and TRBJ2-3 gives the whole variable domain GAGVSQTPSNKVTEKGKYVELRCDPISGHTALYWYRQSLGQGPEFLIYFQGTGAADDSGLPNDRFFAVRPEGSVSTLKIQRTERGDSAVYLCASSGIETDTQYFGPGTRLTVL.

The genes are TRBV20-1 and TRBJ2-5; D assignment may be TRBD1 or TRBD2 (5 bases each). Per germline, CDR1 DFQATT and CDR2 SNEGSKA (reference sequence). The length of the CDR3 is 14 residues. Trimming took 1 base from V and 5 from J, leaving 14 bases between them. In nucleotides, the CDR3 is TGCAGTGCTAGAGGGGGGAGCCTCCGGGAGACCCAGTACTTC. Protein: CSARGGSLRETQYF.

In nucleotides, the CDR3 is TGCAGCGTTGAAGAAGGGAGGGGACCTGGAAACACCATATATTTT. Its translation: CSVEEGRGPGNTIYF. J is TRBJ1-3 and V is TRBV29-1; weak D call: TRBD1 (5 bases). This CDR3 has 15 residues. Trimming stripped 0 bases from V and 2 bases from J, with 11 bases between. Germline-derived CDR1 and CDR2 are SQVTM and ANQGSEA.

The chain links TRBV12-3 or TRBV12-4 to TRBJ1-1; possible D gene TRBD1, 5 bases. The length of the CDR3 is 14 residues. Trimming removed 6 bases at V and 4 bases at J, with 15 bases between. The CDR3 nucleotides read TGTGCCAGCAGCAGGATGCAGGGTGGCACTGAAGCTTTCTTT. Translation gives CASSRMQGGTEAFF.

J is TRBJ2-1 and V is TRBV29-1; D is perhaps TRBD1 (6 bases). The CDR3 is 14 residues long. V was trimmed by 2 bases and J by 0 bases, leaving 8 bases between them. Germline V gene lookup returns CDR1 SQVTM and CDR2 ANQGSEA. The CDR3 protein is CSVESRGSYNEQFF. For the CDR3, the DNA is TGCAGCGTTGAATCCAGGGGCTCCTACAATGAGCAGTTCTTC.

A few counts support this clonotype. V and J are TRBV19 and TRBJ1-2, with D possibly matching TRBD1 (6 bases). Trimming took 5 bases from V and 5 from J, leaving 15 bases between them. CDR1 and CDR2 from the germline V gene are LNHDA and SQIVND (reference sequence). This CDR3 is 14 amino acids long. The CDR3 loop reads CASSPTGPGYGYTF. In DNA, the CDR3 is TGTGCCAGTAGTCCGACAGGTCCCGGTTATGGCTACACCTTC.

This clonotype came up many times. This chain joins TRBV12-3 or TRBV12-4 and TRBJ2-2; weak D call: TRBD2 (6 bases). V was pared by 5 bases and J by 5 bases, with 18 bases between. The CDR3 has 16 amino acids. CDR3 DNA: TGTGCCAGCAGTCCTCTAGGAGGGGCGATAACCGGGGAGCTGTTTTTT. Its translation: CASSPLGGAITGELFF.